This T cell receptor (beta chain) derives from a study of cytomegalovirus exposure and HLA in healthy donors. V lost 1 base and J lost 7, with 10 bases in between. The germline gives CDR1 LGHNA, CDR2 YNFKEQ. The CDR3 is 14 residues long. Researchers ran the PCR with 60 Vbeta and 13 Jbeta primers. The protocol was immunoSEQ multiplex PCR, while the TCRdb copy is restricted to in-frame clones and leaves out a portion. The sample carries some 100,000 clones, roughly 80% recorded once. The origin of this receptor is a male donor in good health and CMV-seropositive. The sample was PBMCs. This chain connects TRBV4-2 to TRBJ1-4; tentative D call: TRBD1 (5 bases). CDR3 protein: CASSQARVGEKLFF. The CDR3, as DNA: TGTGCCAGCAGCCAAGCCAGGGTTGGTGAAAAACTGTTTTTT.